This T cell receptor (beta chain) stems from a study of blood T cell repertoires in COVID-19. Original methodology: Scientists estimated how many nucleated cells there were by amplifying reference gene primers. Generated by immunoSEQ multiplex PCR, the TCRdb table keeps only in-frame clones and is missing some. The V and J calls and clone size were taken over from that table, and D and trimming were inferred from the DNA. The table includes over 150,000 clones, about four fifths detected once. The CDR3 is 13 amino acids. Trimming left V 3 bases short and J 7 bases short, with 7 bases between. Per the germline V gene, CDR1 is WSHSY and CDR2 is SAAADI. The participants were between roughly 18 and 100 years old and came from 24 US areas. All recovered Cohort 3 donors got two negative PCRs, got clearance, or saw symptom resolution.

The rearrangement links TRBV10-2 to TRBJ1-6; D is unclear. The sequence was obtained from a middle-aged man who had recovered from COVID-19. Sequenced input: PBMCs or T cells enriched from blood (not recorded which). CDR3 residues: CASSETVNSPLHF. CDR3 sequence (DNA): TGCGCCAGCAGTGAAACAGTAAATTCACCCCTCCACTTT.